Included here is one T cell receptor (beta chain) sequence, with context. TCRdb's copy holds only in-frame clones and misses some; the assay was immunoSEQ multiplex PCR. The sample lists some 71,000 clones, around 85% occurring once. Time point defined: pretreatment peripheral blood. The ends lost 9 bases at V and 5 bases at J; junction bases unmatched: 12. Germline assignment: CDR1 SEHNR and CDR2 FQNEAQ (reference sequence). This CDR3 has 14 residues. This record belongs to a study of PD-L1 blockade in urothelial cancer. The overall study: Patients started atezolizumab around 2014, 1,200 mg intravenously every 3 weeks. Of prior chemotherapy regimens, patients had received between 0 and 3. The authors examined blood 3 weeks (second dose) and 6 weeks after treatment start. T cells numbered a median of about 150,000 in the blood samples.

The clonotype comes from a man aged 35 to 55 with urothelial cancer. Material: PBMCs, obtained around atezolizumab (anti-PD-L1) treatment. This chain joins TRBV7-9 and TRBJ2-5, with 7 bases matching TRBD2. CDR3 residues: CASGASGRRETQYF. Written as DNA, the CDR3 is TGTGCCAGTGGGGCTAGCGGCCGTCGGGAGACCCAGTACTTC.